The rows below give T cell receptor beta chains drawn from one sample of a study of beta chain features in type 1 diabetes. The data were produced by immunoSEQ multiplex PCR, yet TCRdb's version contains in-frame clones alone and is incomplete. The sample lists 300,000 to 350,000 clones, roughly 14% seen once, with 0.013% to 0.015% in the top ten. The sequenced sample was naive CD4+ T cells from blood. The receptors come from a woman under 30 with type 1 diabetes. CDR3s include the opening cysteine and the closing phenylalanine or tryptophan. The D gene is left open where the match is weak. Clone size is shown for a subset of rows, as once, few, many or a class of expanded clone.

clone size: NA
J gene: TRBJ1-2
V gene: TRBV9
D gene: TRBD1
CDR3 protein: CASSSQPHTGTGTYGYTF
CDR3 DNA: TGTGCCAGCAGCTCCCAACCACATACCGGGACAGGGACCTATGGCTACACCTTC

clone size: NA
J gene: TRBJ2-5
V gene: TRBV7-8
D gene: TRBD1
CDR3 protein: CASSPLNRGQGETQYF
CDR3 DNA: TGTGCCAGCAGCCCACTCAACAGGGGGCAGGGAGAGACCCAGTACTTC

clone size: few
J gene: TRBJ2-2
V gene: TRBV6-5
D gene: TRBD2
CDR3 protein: CASSYLAGHTGELFF
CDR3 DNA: TGTGCCAGCAGTTACTTAGCGGGGCATACCGGGGAGCTGTTTTTT

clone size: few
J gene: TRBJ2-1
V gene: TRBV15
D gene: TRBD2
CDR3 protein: CATSSGRAGSGTKQFF
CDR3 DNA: TGTGCCACCAGCAGTGGGAGGGCGGGCTCCGGGACTAAGCAGTTCTTC

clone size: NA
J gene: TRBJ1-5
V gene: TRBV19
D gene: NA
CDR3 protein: CASSIGLLGNQPQHF
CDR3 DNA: TGTGCCAGTAGTATCGGCCTGCTAGGCAATCAGCCCCAGCATTTT

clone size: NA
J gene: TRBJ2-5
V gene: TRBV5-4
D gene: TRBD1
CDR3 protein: CASSSRQGSETQYF
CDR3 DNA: TGTGCCAGCAGCTCGAGACAGGGTTCGGAGACCCAGTACTTC

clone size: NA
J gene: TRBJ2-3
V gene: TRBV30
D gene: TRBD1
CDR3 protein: CAWTRGTTGVFRTQYF
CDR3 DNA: TGTGCCTGGACCCGGGGGACGACAGGGGTTTTCAGGACGCAGTATTTT

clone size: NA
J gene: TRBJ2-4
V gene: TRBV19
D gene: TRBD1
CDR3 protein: CASSTLRDRKNIQYF
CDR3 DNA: TGTGCCAGTAGTACGCTACGGGACAGAAAAAACATTCAGTACTTC

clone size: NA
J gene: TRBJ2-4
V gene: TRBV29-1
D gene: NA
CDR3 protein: CSVEGSAKNIQYF
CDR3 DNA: TGCAGCGTTGAGGGCTCAGCCAAAAACATTCAGTACTTC

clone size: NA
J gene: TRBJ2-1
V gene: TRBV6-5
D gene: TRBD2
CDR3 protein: CASSFGTSHNEQFF
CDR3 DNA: TGTGCCAGCTCTTTCGGGACTAGTCACAATGAGCAGTTCTTC

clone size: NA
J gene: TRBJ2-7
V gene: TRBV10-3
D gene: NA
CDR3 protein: CAISQYNYEQYF
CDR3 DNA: TGTGCCATCAGTCAGTACAACTACGAGCAGTACTTC

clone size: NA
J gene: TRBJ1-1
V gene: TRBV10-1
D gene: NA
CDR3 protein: CASSELAEGKAFF
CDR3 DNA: TGCGCCAGCAGTGAGTTGGCGGAGGGGAAAGCTTTCTTT

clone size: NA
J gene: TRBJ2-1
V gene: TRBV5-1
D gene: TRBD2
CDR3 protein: CASSLGLAGRNEQFF
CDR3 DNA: TGCGCCAGCAGCTTGGGGCTAGCGGGACGCAATGAGCAGTTCTTC

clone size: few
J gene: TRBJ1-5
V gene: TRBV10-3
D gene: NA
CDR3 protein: CAISATGFSNQPQHF
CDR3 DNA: TGTGCCATCAGTGCGACGGGATTTAGCAATCAGCCCCAGCATTTT

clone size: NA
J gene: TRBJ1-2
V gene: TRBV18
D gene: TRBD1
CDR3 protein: CASSPNPGQVASYGYTF
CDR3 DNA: TGTGCCAGCTCACCCAACCCCGGACAGGTCGCCTCCTATGGCTACACCTTC

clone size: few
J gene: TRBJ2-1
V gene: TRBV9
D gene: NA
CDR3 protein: CASSPTMDEQFF
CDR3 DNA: TGTGCCAGCAGCCCGACTATGGATGAGCAGTTCTTC

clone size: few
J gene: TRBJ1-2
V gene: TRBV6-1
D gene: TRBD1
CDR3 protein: CASSDSPNRGRRGYTF
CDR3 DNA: TGTGCCAGCAGTGATTCCCCGAACAGGGGGCGGCGAGGCTACACCTTC